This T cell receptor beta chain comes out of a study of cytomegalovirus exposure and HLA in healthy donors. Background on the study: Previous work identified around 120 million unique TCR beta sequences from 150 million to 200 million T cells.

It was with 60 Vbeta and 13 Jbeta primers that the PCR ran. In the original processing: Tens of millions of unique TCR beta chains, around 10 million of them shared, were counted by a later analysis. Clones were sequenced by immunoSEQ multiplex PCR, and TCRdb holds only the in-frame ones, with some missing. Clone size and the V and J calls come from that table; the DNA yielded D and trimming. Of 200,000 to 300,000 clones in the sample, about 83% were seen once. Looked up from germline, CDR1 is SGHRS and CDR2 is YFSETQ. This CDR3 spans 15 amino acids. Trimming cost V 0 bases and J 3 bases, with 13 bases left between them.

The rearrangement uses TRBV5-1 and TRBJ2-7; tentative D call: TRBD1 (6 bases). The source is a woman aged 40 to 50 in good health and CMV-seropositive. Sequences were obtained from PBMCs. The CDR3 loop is CASSLVFQGNYEQYF. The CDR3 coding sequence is TGCGCCAGCAGCTTGGTTTTTCAGGGGAACTACGAGCAGTACTTC. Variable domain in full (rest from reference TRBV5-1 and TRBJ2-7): KAGVTQTPRYLIKTRGQQVTLSCSPISGHRSVSWYQQTPGQGLQFLFEYFSETQRNKGNFPGRFSGRQFSNSRSEMNVSTLELGDSALYLCASSLVFQGNYEQYFGPGTRLTVT.